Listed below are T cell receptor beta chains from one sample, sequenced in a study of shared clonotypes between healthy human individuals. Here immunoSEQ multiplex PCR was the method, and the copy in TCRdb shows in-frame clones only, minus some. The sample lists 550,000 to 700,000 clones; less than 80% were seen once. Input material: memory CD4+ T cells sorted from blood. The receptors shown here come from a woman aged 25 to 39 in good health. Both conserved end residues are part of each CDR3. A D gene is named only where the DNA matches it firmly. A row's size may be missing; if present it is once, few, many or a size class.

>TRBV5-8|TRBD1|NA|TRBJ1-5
CASSLTGASYYSNQPQHF
TGTGCCAGCAGCTTGACAGGGGCCTCCTATTATAGCAATCAGCCCCAGCATTTT
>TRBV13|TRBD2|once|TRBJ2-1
CATSDPGTSGINEQFF
TGTGCCACCAGTGACCCCGGGACTAGCGGGATCAATGAGCAGTTCTTC
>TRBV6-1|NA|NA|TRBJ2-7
CASTELSYEQYF
TGTGCCAGCACGGAACTATCCTACGAGCAGTACTTC
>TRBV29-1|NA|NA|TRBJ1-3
CSVKISGHHPITSGNTIYF
TGCAGCGTTAAAATTTCGGGACACCATCCCATCACCTCTGGAAACACCATATATTTT
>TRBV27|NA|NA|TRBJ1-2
CASSPDLLGYTF
TGTGCCAGCAGCCCGGACTTATTGGGCTACACCTTC
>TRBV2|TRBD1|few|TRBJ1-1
CASRGRTGSNTEAFF
TGTGCCAGCAGAGGACGGACAGGGTCGAACACTGAAGCTTTCTTT
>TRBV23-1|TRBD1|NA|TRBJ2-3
CASSPAHRGYTQYF
TGCGCCAGCAGCCCAGCCCACAGGGGGTATACGCAGTATTTT
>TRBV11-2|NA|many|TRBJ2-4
CASSLGGSIQYF
TGTGCCAGCAGCTTAGGGGGGAGCATTCAGTACTTC
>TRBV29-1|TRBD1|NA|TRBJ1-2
CSVTGTGEYGYTF
TGCAGCGTAACCGGGACAGGGGAATATGGCTACACCTTC
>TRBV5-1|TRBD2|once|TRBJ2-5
CASSPMITSGAQKETQYF
TGCGCCAGCAGCCCCATGATTACTAGCGGGGCACAGAAAGAGACCCAGTACTTC
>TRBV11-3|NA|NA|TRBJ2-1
CASSLSYYNEQFF
TGTGCCAGCAGCTTATCGTACTACAATGAGCAGTTCTTC
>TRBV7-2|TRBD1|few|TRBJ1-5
CASSKQGATSNQPQHF
TGTGCCAGCAGCAAACAGGGGGCAACGAGCAATCAGCCCCAGCATTTT
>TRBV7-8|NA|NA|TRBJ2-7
CASSLEWSGRGFYEQYF
TGTGCCAGCAGCTTAGAGTGGTCGGGACGAGGTTTCTACGAGCAGTACTTC
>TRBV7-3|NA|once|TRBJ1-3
CASSLGTGSGNTIYF
TGTGCCAGCAGCTTAGGAACAGGCTCTGGAAACACCATATATTTT
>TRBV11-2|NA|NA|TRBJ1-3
CASSVTPLRGNTIYF
TGTGCCAGCAGCGTTACCCCACTGAGAGGAAACACCATATATTTT